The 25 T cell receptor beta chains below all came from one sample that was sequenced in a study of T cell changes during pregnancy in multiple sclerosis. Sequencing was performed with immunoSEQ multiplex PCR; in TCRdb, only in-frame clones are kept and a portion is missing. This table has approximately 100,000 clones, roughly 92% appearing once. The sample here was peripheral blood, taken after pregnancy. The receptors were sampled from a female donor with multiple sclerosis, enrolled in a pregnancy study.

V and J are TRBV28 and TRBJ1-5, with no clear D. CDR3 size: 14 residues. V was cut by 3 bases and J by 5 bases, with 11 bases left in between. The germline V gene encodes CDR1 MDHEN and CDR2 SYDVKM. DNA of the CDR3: TGTGCCAGCAGTTTTTTATTCGGGGATCAGCCCCAGCATTTT. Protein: CASSFLFGDQPQHF.

The CDR3, as DNA: TGTGCCTCGAACCGGCTAGCGGCTCAAGAGACCCAGTACTTC. Translation: CASNRLAAQETQYF. J is TRBJ2-5 and V is TRBV2; 7 bases align to TRBD2. Germline V gives CDR1 SNHLY, CDR2 FYNNEI. The CDR3 runs 14 residues. Trimming removed 11 bases from V and 2 bases from J; junction bases left unmatched: 11.

The CDR3 loop reads CASTSLTGTGGFYGYTF. The CDR3 nucleotides read TGCGCCAGCACCTCTTTAACCGGGACAGGGGGCTTCTATGGCTACACCTTC. The chain employs TRBV4-3 and TRBJ1-2; TRBD1 agrees at 12 bases. In germline, CDR1 is LGHNA, CDR2 YSLEER. The length of the CDR3 is 17 residues. Trimming cost V 7 bases and J 4 bases; bases outside gene matches: 13.

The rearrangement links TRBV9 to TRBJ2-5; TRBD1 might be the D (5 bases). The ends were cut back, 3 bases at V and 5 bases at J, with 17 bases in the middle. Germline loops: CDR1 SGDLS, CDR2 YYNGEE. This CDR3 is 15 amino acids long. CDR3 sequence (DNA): TGTGCCAGCAGCGCCCTGCCAGGGTTCGGGGAGACCCAGTACTTC. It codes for CASSALPGFGETQYF.

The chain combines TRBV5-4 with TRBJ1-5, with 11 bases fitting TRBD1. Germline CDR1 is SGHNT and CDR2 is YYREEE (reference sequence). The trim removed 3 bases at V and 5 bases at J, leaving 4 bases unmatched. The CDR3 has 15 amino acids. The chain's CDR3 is CASSSGTGGDQPQHF. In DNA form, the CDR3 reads TGTGCCAGCAGCTCCGGGACAGGGGGGGATCAGCCCCAGCATTTT.

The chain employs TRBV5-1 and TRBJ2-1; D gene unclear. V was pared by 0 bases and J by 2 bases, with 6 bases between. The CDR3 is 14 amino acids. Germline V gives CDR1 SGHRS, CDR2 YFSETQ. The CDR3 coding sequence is TGCGCCAGCAGCTTGGACCGAGCCTACAATGAGCAGTTCTTC. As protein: CASSLDRAYNEQFF.

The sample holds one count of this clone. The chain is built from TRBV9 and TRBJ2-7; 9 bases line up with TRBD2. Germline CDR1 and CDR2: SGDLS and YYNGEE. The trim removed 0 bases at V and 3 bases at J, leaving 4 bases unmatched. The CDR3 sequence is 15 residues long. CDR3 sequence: CASSVGAGGLYEQYF. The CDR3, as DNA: TGTGCCAGCAGCGTAGGCGCGGGAGGGCTCTACGAGCAGTACTTC.

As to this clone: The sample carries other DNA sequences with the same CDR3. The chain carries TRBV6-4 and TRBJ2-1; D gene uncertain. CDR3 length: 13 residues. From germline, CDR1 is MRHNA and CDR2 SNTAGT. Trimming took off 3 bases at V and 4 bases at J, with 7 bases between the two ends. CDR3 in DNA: TGTGCCAGCAGTGATGAGGCGTACAATGAGCAGTTCTTC. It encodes CASSDEAYNEQFF.

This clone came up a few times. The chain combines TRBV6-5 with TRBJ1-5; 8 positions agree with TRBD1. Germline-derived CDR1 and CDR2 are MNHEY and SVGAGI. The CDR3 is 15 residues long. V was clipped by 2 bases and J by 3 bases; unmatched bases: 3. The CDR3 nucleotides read TGTGCCAGCAGTTACGGACAGGGCAACAATCAGCCCCAGCATTTT. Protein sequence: CASSYGQGNNQPQHF.

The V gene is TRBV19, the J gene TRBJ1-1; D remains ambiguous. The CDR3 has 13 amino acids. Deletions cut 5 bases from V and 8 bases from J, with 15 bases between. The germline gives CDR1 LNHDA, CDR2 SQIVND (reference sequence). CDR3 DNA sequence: TGTGCCAGTAGTGCGGAATCCTGGCCGGAAGCTTTCTTT. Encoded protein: CASSAESWPEAFF.

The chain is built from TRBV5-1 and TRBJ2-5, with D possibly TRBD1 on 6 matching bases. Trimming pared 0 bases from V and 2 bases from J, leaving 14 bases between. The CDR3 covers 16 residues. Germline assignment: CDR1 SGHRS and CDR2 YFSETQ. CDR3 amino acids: CASSLAAGTRQETQYF. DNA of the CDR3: TGCGCCAGCAGCTTGGCCGCCGGGACACGACAAGAGACCCAGTACTTC. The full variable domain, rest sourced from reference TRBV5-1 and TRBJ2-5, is KAGVTQTPRYLIKTRGQQVTLSCSPISGHRSVSWYQQTPGQGLQFLFEYFSETQRNKGNFPGRFSGRQFSNSRSEMNVSTLELGDSALYLCASSLAAGTRQETQYFGPGTRLLVL.

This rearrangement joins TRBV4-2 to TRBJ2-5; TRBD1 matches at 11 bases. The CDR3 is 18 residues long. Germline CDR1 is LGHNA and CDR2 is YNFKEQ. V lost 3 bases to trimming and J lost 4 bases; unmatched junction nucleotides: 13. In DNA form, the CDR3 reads TGTGCCAGCAGCCAGGCTTCGGACCCGGACAGGGGGCTAGAGACCCAGTACTTC. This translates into CASSQASDPDRGLETQYF.

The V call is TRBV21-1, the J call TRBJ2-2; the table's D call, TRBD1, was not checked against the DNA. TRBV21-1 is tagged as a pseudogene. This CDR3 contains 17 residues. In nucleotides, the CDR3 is TGTGCCAGCAGCAAACTGGTCAGGGTTCGGTATACCGGGGAGCTGTTTTTT. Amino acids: CASSKLVRVRYTGELFF.

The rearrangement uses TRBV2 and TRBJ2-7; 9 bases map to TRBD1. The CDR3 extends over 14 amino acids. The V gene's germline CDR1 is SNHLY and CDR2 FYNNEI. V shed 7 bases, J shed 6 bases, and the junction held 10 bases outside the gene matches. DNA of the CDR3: TGTGCCAGCAAAGAAAAGACAGGGGGTGGCGAGCAGTACTTC. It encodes CASKEKTGGGEQYF.

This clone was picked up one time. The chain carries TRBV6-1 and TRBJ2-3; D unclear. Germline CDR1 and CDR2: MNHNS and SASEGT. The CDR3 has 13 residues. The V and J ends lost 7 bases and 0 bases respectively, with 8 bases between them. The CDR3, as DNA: TGTGCCAGCAATATTCAGAGCACAGATACGCAGTATTTT. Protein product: CASNIQSTDTQYF.

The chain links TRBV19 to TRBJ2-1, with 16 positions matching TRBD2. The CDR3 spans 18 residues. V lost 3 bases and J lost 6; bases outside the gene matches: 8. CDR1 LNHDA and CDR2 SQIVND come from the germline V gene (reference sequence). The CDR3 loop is CASSMMGLAGGRSNEQFF. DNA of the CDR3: TGTGCCAGTAGTATGATGGGACTAGCGGGGGGGCGAAGCAATGAGCAGTTCTTC. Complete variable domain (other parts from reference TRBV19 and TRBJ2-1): DGGITQSPKYLFRKEGQNVTLSCEQNLNHDAMYWYRQDPGQGLRLIYYSQIVNDFQKGDIAEGYSVSREKKESFPLTVTSAQKNPTAFYLCASSMMGLAGGRSNEQFFGPGTRLTVL.

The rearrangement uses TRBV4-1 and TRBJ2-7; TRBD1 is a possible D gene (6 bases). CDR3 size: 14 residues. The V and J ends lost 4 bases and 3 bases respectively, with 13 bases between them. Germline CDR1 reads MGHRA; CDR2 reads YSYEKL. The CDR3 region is CASSPRTVDYEQYF. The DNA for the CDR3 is TGCGCCAGCAGCCCCCGGACAGTGGACTACGAGCAGTACTTC.

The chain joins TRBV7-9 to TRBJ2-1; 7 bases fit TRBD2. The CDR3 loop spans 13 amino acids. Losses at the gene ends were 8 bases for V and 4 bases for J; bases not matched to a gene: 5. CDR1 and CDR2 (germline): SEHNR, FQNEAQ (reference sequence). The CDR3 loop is CASEGREYNEQFF. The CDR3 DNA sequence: TGTGCCAGCGAAGGGCGGGAGTACAATGAGCAGTTCTTC.

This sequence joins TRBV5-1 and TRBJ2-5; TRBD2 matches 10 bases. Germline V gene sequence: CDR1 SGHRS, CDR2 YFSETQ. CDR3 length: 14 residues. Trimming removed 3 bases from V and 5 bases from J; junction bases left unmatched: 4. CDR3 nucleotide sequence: TGCGCCAGCAGCTCTGGGACTAGCGCTGAGACCCAGTACTTC. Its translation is CASSSGTSAETQYF.

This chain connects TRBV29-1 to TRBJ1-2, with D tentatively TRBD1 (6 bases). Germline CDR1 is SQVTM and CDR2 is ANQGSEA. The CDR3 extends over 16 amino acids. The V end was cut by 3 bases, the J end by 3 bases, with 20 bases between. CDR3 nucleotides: TGCAGCGTTGACCCGCCGTTGGACAGTTCCTACTATGGCTACACCTTC. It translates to CSVDPPLDSSYYGYTF. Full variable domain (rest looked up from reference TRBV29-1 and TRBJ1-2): SAVISQKPSRDICQRGTSLTIQCQVDSQVTMMFWYRQQPGQSLTLIATANQGSEATYESGFVIDKFPISRPNLTFSTLTVSNMSPEDSSIYLCSVDPPLDSSYYGYTFGSGTRLTVV.

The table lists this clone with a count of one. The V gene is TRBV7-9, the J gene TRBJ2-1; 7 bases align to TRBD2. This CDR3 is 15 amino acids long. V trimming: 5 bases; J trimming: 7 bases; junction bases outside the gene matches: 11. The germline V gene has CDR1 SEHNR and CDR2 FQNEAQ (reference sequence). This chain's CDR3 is CASSLYAGEFNEQFF. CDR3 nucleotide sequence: TGTGCCAGCAGCCTCTACGCGGGAGAATTTAATGAGCAGTTCTTC.

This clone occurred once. The CDR3 nucleotides read TGTGCCAGTAGTATAGCCGGTGTACCATGGACCCAGTACTTC. Amino acids: CASSIAGVPWTQYF. The chain recombines TRBV19 with TRBJ2-5; D call uncertain. The CDR3 spans 14 residues. With 1 base removed from V and 7 bases from J, the gap between germline ends came to 13 bases. The germline V gene has CDR1 LNHDA and CDR2 SQIVND (reference sequence).

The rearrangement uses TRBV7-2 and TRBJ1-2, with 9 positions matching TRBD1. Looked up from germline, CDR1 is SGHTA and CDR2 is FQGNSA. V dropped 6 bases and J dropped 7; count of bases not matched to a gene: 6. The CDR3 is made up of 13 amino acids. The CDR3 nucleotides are TGTGCCAGCAGACTGACAGGGGGAGGTGGCTACACCTTC. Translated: CASRLTGGGGYTF.

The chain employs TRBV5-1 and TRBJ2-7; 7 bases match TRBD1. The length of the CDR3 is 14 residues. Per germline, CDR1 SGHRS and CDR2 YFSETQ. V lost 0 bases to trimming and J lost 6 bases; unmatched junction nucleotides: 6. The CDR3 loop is CASSLEPGGGEQYF. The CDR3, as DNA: TGCGCCAGCAGCTTGGAGCCAGGGGGTGGCGAGCAGTACTTC.

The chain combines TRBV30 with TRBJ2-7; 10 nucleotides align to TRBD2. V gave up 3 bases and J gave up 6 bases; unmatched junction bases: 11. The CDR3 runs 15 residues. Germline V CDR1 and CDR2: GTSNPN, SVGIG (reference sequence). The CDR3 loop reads CAWSLWTSGWVEQYF. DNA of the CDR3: TGTGCCTGGAGCCTCTGGACTAGCGGTTGGGTCGAGCAGTACTTC.